These 23 T cell receptor beta chains share one sample of origin, sequenced in a study of cytomegalovirus exposure and HLA in healthy donors. The PCR had 60 Vbeta and 13 Jbeta primers. Using immunoSEQ multiplex PCR, the repertoire was profiled, and TCRdb retains in-frame clones only, with some absent. The table lists fewer than 150,000 clones, 65% to 80% of them singletons, with approximately 1.6% in the top ten. The sequenced sample consisted of PBMCs. Every receptor here comes from a human donor in good health.

This clone was recorded a few times. V gene TRBV19 combines with J gene TRBJ2-1; 10 nucleotides match TRBD1. Per germline, CDR1 LNHDA and CDR2 SQIVND (reference sequence). CDR3 size: 15 residues. The junction had 6 bases not matched to a gene; V was cut back by 3 bases and J by 7 bases. The CDR3 DNA is TGTGCCAGTAGTATCGACAGGGGGCTTTCTAATGAGCAGTTCTTC. Translation: CASSIDRGLSNEQFF.

The sample holds one count of this clone. This chain uses TRBV6-6 with TRBJ2-7; D possibly corresponds to TRBD2 (6 bases). CDR3 length equals 14 residues. V lost 7 bases, J lost 6 bases, and 19 bases lay in between. Germline V gene lookup returns CDR1 MNHNY and CDR2 SVGAGI (reference sequence). The CDR3 sequence: CASNPGLTTGEQYF. In DNA form, the CDR3 reads TGTGCCAGCAACCCGGGACTGACAACAGGCGAGCAGTACTTC.

The rearrangement links TRBV7-2 to TRBJ2-1; 7 bases are a match to TRBD1. Germline loops: CDR1 SGHTA, CDR2 FQGNSA. The CDR3 is 14 amino acids. The junction had 5 bases not matched to a gene; V was cut back by 6 bases and J by 3 bases. CDR3 coding DNA: TGTGCCAGCAGATTACGACAGGGCTACAATGAGCAGTTCTTC. Protein sequence: CASRLRQGYNEQFF.

This rearrangement joins TRBV4-1 to TRBJ2-2; 7 bases line up with TRBD2. The CDR3 contains 16 residues. Germline CDR1 reads MGHRA; CDR2 reads YSYEKL. V gave up 0 bases and J gave up 1 base; unmatched junction bases: 2. This CDR3 reads CASSQDGGRNTGELFF. The CDR3 nucleotides are TGCGCCAGCAGCCAAGATGGCGGGAGGAACACCGGGGAGCTGTTTTTT.

The rearrangement joins TRBV11-2 to TRBJ1-2; 9 positions agree with TRBD1. The germline CDR1 and CDR2 sequences are SGHAT and FQNNGV. The V segment lost 4 bases and the J segment 4 bases; nucleotides outside the gene matches: 7. CDR3 length equals 15 residues. The chain's CDR3 is CASSSYRGRGYGYTF. CDR3 sequence (DNA): TGTGCCAGCAGCTCGTACAGGGGGCGAGGCTATGGCTACACCTTC. Full variable domain (outside the CDR3, taken from reference TRBV11-2 and TRBJ1-2): EAGVAQSPRYKIIEKRQSVAFWCNPISGHATLYWYQQILGQGPKLLIQFQNNGVVDDSQLPKDRFSAERLKGVDSTLKIQPAKLEDSAVYLCASSSYRGRGYGYTFGSGTRLTVV.

The V call is TRBV19, the J call TRBJ2-2, with D hard to call. Trimming shortened V by 3 bases and J by 6 bases, and 8 bases separated the two germline ends. The CDR3 totals 13 residues. Germline V lookup: CDR1 LNHDA, CDR2 SQIVND (reference sequence). Here the CDR3 DNA reads TGTGCCAGTAGTATGGCTGTGGCCGGGGAGCTGTTTTTT. Translating it yields CASSMAVAGELFF. Using reference TRBV19 and TRBJ2-2 for the parts outside the CDR3, the full variable domain is DGGITQSPKYLFRKEGQNVTLSCEQNLNHDAMYWYRQDPGQGLRLIYYSQIVNDFQKGDIAEGYSVSREKKESFPLTVTSAQKNPTAFYLCASSMAVAGELFFGEGSRLTVL.

The CDR3 DNA follows: TGTGCCAGCAGCACCTGGGACTACGGGAGGGAGCAGTTCTTC. This sequence encodes CASSTWDYGREQFF. V is TRBV7-8 and J is TRBJ2-1; 7 bases map to TRBD2. The CDR3 contains 14 residues. With 5 bases clipped from V and 10 bases from J, the junction kept 11 bases outside the gene matches. Germline V gives CDR1 SGHVS, CDR2 FQNEAQ. Supplemented by reference TRBV7-8 and TRBJ2-1, the full variable domain reads GAGVSQSPRYKVAKRGQDVALRCDPISGHVSLFWYQQALGQGPEFLTYFQNEAQLDKSGLPSDRFFAERPEGSVSTLKIQRTQQEDSAVYLCASSTWDYGREQFFGPGTRLTVL.

This rearrangement joins TRBV27 to TRBJ2-5; tentative D call: TRBD1 (5 bases). The J call is uncertain, as TRBJ2-7 better fits the DNA end. Germline CDR1 and CDR2: MNHEY and SMNVEV (reference sequence). CDR3 size: 12 residues. CDR3 nucleotide sequence: TGTGCCAGCAGTAAGCAGGGTTCCGAGCAGTACTTC. Its protein is CASSKQGSEQYF.

The chain combines TRBV7-2 with TRBJ1-2, with D possibly matching TRBD1 (5 bases). The CDR3 sequence is 14 residues long. Germline V gene sequence: CDR1 SGHTA, CDR2 FQGNSA. The ends were cut back, 5 bases at V and 5 bases at J, with 15 bases in the middle. The CDR3 spells CASSLQDFGYGYTF. The CDR3 nucleotides read TGTGCCAGCAGCCTACAGGATTTTGGATATGGCTACACCTTC.

The rearrangement links TRBV7-3 to TRBJ2-7; D may be TRBD2 (6 bases). Per germline, CDR1 SGHTA and CDR2 FQGTGA. The CDR3 loop spans 13 amino acids. V gave up 4 bases and J gave up 4 bases, with 11 bases separating them. CDR3 nucleotides: TGTGCCAGCAGCTGGGAGGACGGGTACGAGCAGTACTTC. Translation: CASSWEDGYEQYF.

The V call is TRBV19, the J call TRBJ2-1; 9 bases agree with TRBD2. CDR3 length: 14 amino acids. Germline V CDR1 and CDR2: LNHDA, SQIVND (reference sequence). V trimming: 4 bases; J trimming: 9 bases; junction bases outside the gene matches: 7. The CDR3 nucleotides read TGTGCCAGTAGTAGCGGGAGGGCCAGGGGTGAGCAGTTCTTC. It translates to CASSSGRARGEQFF.

This chain joins TRBV28 and TRBJ1-6; TRBD1 matches at 8 bases. The CDR3 consists of 13 residues. The V and J ends lost 6 bases and 17 bases, in that order; junction bases with no gene match: 12. Germline V gene data show CDR1 as MDHEN and CDR2 as SYDVKM. CDR3 residues: CASSPTGTGEVHF. For the CDR3, the DNA is TGTGCCAGCAGCCCGACCGGGACAGGAGAAGTCCACTTT.

The rearrangement joins TRBV10-3 to TRBJ2-1; a possible D gene is TRBD2 (6 bases). Deletions cut 0 bases from V and 10 bases from J, with 13 bases between. CDR1 and CDR2 (germline): ENHRY, SYGVKD. This CDR3 contains 14 residues. The CDR3 is CAISESQVRGEQFF. CDR3 nucleotides: TGTGCCATCAGTGAGTCCCAGGTCCGGGGGGAGCAGTTCTTC.

The CDR3 protein is CASSPRGPYNEQFF. The CDR3, as DNA: TGTGCCAGCAGCCCACGGGGTCCCTACAATGAGCAGTTCTTC. The rearrangement links TRBV6-5 to TRBJ2-1; D is perhaps TRBD2 (5 bases). V gave up 6 bases and J gave up 2 bases, with 11 bases separating them. The CDR3 has 14 residues. Germline V CDR1 and CDR2: MNHEY, SVGAGI.

The rearrangement links TRBV7-9 to TRBJ2-2; 12 bases align to TRBD2. The CDR3 loop spans 19 amino acids. Germline assignment: CDR1 SEHNR and CDR2 FQNEAQ (reference sequence). V dropped 6 bases and J dropped 5; count of bases not matched to a gene: 16. This CDR3 reads CASRARPAGLAGRTGELFF. As DNA, the CDR3 is TGTGCCAGCAGGGCACGCCCGGCGGGACTAGCGGGCCGAACCGGGGAGCTGTTTTTT.

The gene calls are TRBV6-6 and TRBJ2-3; D gene ambiguous. This CDR3 comprises 9 residues. The V end was cut by 8 bases, the J end by 9 bases, with 6 bases between. CDR1 MNHNY and CDR2 SVGAGI come from the germline V gene (reference sequence). CDR3 sequence reads: CASGQTQYF. CDR3 in DNA: TGTGCCAGCGGCCAAACGCAGTATTTT.

The chain has TRBV9 and TRBJ1-1; D not certain. V was shortened by 4 bases and J by 8 bases, with 9 bases between the two germline ends. From germline, CDR1 is SGDLS and CDR2 YYNGEE. CDR3 length equals 11 residues. Here the CDR3 reads CASSPQQEAFF. CDR3 coding DNA: TGTGCCAGCAGCCCACAGCAGGAAGCTTTCTTT.

The chain carries TRBV5-1 and TRBJ1-4; D gene unclear. Germline V gene data show CDR1 as SGHRS and CDR2 as YFSETQ. This CDR3 region has 16 residues. The ends were cut back, 5 bases at V and 4 bases at J, with 18 bases in the middle. CDR3 in amino acids: CASSAYEGQSNEKLFF. The CDR3 DNA reads as TGCGCCAGCAGTGCCTATGAGGGTCAGAGTAATGAAAAACTGTTTTTT.

The chain recombines TRBV11-2 with TRBJ2-6; D might be TRBD1 (5 bases). V shed 7 bases and J shed 0 bases, with 13 bases lying between them. This CDR3 is 16 amino acids long. The germline gives CDR1 SGHAT, CDR2 FQNNGV. CDR3 nucleotide sequence: TGTGCCAGCACAAAGGGGCTGCACTCTGGGGCCAACGTCCTGACTTTC. Amino acids: CASTKGLHSGANVLTF.

This chain uses TRBV19 with TRBJ2-5, with 10 nucleotides matching TRBD2. V dropped 3 bases and J dropped 4; count of bases not matched to a gene: 11. The CDR3 has 17 amino acids. Germline V gives CDR1 LNHDA, CDR2 SQIVND (reference sequence). The CDR3 loop reads CASSMGSPSGRGETQYF. The CDR3 nucleotides are TGTGCCAGTAGTATGGGTTCGCCCAGCGGGAGGGGAGAGACCCAGTACTTC.

This clone was counted a few times. CDR3 bases: TGTGCCAGCATGGCGCTAAACGGGAGGGGTTCCTACAATGAGCAGTTCTTC. Encoded protein: CASMALNGRGSYNEQFF. J is TRBJ2-1 and V is TRBV28, with 8 bases matching TRBD2. The V segment lost 7 bases and the J segment 1 base; nucleotides outside the gene matches: 12. Germline V gene data show CDR1 as MDHEN and CDR2 as SYDVKM. The CDR3 extends over 17 amino acids.

The chain employs TRBV18 and TRBJ2-1; D unresolved. The CDR3 totals 17 residues. The germline V and J ends were trimmed by 0 bases and 0 bases, with 12 bases remaining between them. Germline V gene data show CDR1 as KGHSH and CDR2 as LQKENI. CDR3 region: CASSPPISASSYNEQFF. CDR3 in DNA: TGTGCCAGCTCACCACCGATAAGCGCGAGCTCCTACAATGAGCAGTTCTTC.

The V and J genes are TRBV18 and TRBJ2-3; weak D call: TRBD1 (6 bases). The CDR3 consists of 14 residues. Trimming stripped 2 bases from V and 3 bases from J, with 9 bases between. Germline lookup yields CDR1 KGHSH and CDR2 LQKENI. The CDR3, as DNA: TGTGCCAGCTCACCAGGGACACAAACAGATACGCAGTATTTT. Its translation: CASSPGTQTDTQYF.